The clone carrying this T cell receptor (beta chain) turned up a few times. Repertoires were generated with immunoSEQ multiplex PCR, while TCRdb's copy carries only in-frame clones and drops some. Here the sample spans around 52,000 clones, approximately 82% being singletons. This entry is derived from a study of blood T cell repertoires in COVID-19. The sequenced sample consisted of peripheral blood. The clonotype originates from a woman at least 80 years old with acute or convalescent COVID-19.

The CDR3 nucleotides are TGCGCCAGCAAACACGGATATAGGGGGCCAGAGCAGTACTTC. Translation gives CASKHGYRGPEQYF. This sequence joins TRBV5-1 and TRBJ2-7; 7 bases map to TRBD1. The CDR3 totals 14 residues. Looked up from germline, CDR1 is SGHRS and CDR2 is YFSETQ. V was pared by 6 bases and J by 7 bases, with 13 bases of the junction left unmatched.